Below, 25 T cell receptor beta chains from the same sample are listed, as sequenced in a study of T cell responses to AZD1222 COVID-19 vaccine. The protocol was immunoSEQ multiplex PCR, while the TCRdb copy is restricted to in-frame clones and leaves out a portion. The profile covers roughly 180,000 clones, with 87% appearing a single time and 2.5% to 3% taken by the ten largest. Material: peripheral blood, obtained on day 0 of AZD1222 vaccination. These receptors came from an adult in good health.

The CDR3 bases are TGTGCCAGCACGGTGAGAAGGGATCAGCCCCAGCATTTT. Translated: CASTVRRDQPQHF. The chain combines TRBV6-5 with TRBJ1-5; D remains unclear. The V gene lost 7 bases and the J gene lost 5 bases, with 12 bases spanning the gap. CDR3 length: 13 residues. Germline V gives CDR1 MNHEY, CDR2 SVGAGI.

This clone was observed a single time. The CDR3, as DNA: TGTGCCAGTCGATTGAGGGAAGACTATGGCTACACCTTC. Protein: CASRLREDYGYTF. The rearrangement uses TRBV11-1 and TRBJ1-2, with D unclear. V was shortened by 9 bases and J by 3 bases, with 14 bases between the two germline ends. CDR1 is SGHAT, CDR2 FQDESV, per germline (reference sequence). The CDR3 is 13 residues long.

CDR3 region: CASSEQGTGNSPLHF. Here the CDR3 DNA reads TGTGCCAGCAGCGAACAGGGGACGGGGAATTCACCCCTCCACTTT. This rearrangement joins TRBV7-3 to TRBJ1-6; 7 nucleotides match TRBD1. The V segment lost 5 bases and the J segment 7 bases; nucleotides outside the gene matches: 8. The germline V gene has CDR1 SGHTA and CDR2 FQGTGA. The CDR3 has 15 residues.

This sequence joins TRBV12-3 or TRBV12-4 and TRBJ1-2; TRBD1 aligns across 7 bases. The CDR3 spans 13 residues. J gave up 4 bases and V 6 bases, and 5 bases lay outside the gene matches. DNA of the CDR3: TGTGCCAGCAGCTCCGGACAGGTCTATGGCTACACCTTC. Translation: CASSSGQVYGYTF.

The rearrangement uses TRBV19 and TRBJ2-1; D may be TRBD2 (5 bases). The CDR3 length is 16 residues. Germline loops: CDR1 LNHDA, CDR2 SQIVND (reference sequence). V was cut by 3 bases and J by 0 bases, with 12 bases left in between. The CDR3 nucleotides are TGTGCCAGTAGTATTAGCGAACCGAGCTCCTACAATGAGCAGTTCTTC. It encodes CASSISEPSSYNEQFF.

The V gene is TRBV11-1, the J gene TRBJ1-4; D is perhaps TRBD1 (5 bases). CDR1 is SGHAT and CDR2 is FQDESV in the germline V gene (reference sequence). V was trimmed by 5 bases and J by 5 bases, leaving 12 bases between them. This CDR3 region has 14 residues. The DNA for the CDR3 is TGTGCCAGCAGCCCGTCATGGGGGAATGAAAAACTGTTTTTT. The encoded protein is CASSPSWGNEKLFF.

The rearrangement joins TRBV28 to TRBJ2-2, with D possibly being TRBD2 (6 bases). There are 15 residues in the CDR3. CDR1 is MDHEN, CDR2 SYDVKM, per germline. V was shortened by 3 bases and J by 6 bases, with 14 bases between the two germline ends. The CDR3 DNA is TGTGCCAGCAGTTTCGGACTATCGGGGGCCGGGGAGCTGTTTTTT. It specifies CASSFGLSGAGELFF.

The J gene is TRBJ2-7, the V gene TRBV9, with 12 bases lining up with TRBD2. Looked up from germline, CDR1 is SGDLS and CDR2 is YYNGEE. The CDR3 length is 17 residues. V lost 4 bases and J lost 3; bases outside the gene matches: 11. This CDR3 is CASSPAIGTSGFYEQYF. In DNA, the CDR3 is TGTGCCAGCAGCCCCGCCATAGGGACTAGCGGGTTCTACGAGCAGTACTTC. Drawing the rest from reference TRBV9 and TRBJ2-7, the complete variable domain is DSGVTQTPKHLITATGQRVTLRCSPRSGDLSVYWYQQSLDQGLQFLIQYYNGEERAKGNILERFSAQQFPDLHSELNLSSLELGDSALYFCASSPAIGTSGFYEQYFGPGTRLTVT.

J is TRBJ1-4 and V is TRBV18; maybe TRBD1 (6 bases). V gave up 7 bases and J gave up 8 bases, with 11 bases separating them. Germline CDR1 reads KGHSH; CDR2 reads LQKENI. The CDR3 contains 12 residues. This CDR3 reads CASCRQAEKLFF. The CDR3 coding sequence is TGTGCCAGCTGTCGACAGGCCGAAAAACTGTTTTTT.

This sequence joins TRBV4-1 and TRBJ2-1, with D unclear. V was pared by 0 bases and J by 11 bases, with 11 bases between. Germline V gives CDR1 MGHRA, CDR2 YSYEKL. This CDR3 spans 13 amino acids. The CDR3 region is CASSQDHVPKQFF. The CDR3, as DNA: TGCGCCAGCAGCCAAGATCACGTGCCAAAGCAGTTCTTC.

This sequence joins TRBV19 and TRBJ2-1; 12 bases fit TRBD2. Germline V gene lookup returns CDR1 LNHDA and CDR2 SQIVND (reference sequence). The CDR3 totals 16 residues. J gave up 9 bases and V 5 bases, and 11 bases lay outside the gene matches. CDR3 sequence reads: CASSRSPASGRGEQFF. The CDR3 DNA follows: TGTGCCAGTAGTCGAAGCCCGGCTAGCGGGAGGGGTGAGCAGTTCTTC.

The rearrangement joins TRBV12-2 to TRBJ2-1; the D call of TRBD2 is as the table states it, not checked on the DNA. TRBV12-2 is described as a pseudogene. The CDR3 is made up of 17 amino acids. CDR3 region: CASRLRLGGCSYNEQFF. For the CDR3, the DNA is TGTGCAAGTCGCTTAAGGTTAGGCGGATGCTCCTACAATGAGCAGTTCTTC.

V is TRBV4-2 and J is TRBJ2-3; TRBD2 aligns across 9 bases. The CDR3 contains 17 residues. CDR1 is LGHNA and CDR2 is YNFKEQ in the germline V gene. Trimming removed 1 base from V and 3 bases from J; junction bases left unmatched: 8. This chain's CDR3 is CASSQAPSGITTDTQYF. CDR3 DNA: TGTGCCAGCAGCCAAGCCCCTAGCGGGATAACGACAGATACGCAGTATTTT.

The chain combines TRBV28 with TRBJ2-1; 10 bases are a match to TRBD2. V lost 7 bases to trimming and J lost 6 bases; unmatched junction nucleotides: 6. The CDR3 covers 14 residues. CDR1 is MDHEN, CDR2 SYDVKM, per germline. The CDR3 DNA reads TGTGCCAGCAATCGGGCTAGCGGGAGCAATGAGCAGTTCTTC. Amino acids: CASNRASGSNEQFF.

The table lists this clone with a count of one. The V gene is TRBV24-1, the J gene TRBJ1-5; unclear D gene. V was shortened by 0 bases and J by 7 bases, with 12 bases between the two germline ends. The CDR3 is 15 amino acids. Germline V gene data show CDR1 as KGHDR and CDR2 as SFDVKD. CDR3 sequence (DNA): TGTGCCACCAGTGATTTGCACGTCGGGAACCAGCCCCAGCATTTT. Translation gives CATSDLHVGNQPQHF.

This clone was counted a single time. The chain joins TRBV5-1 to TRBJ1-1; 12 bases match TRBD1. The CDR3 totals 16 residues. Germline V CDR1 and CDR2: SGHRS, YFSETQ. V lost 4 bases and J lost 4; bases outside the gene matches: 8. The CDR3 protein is CASSPGTGGFGTEAFF. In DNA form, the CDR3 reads TGCGCCAGCAGCCCTGGGACAGGGGGCTTCGGCACTGAAGCTTTCTTT.

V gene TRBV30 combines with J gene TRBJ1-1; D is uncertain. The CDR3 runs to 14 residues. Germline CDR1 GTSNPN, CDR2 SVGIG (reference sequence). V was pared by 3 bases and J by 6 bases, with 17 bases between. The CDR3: CAWREPKWAAEAFF. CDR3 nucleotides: TGTGCCTGGAGGGAACCGAAATGGGCAGCTGAAGCTTTCTTT.

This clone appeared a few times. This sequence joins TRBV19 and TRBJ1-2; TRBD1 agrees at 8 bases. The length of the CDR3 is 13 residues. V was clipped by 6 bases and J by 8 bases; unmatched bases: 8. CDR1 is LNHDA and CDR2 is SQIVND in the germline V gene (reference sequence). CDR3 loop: CASSQGQVNGYTF. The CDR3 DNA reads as TGTGCCAGTAGCCAGGGACAGGTGAACGGCTACACCTTC. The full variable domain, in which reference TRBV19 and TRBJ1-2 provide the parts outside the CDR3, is DGGITQSPKYLFRKEGQNVTLSCEQNLNHDAMYWYRQDPGQGLRLIYYSQIVNDFQKGDIAEGYSVSREKKESFPLTVTSAQKNPTAFYLCASSQGQVNGYTFGSGTRLTVV.

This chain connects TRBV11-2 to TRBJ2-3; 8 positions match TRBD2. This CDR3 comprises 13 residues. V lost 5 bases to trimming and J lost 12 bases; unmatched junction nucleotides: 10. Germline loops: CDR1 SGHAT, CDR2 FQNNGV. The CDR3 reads CASSVRDSGIQYF. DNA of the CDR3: TGTGCCAGCAGCGTTAGGGATAGCGGGATACAGTATTTT. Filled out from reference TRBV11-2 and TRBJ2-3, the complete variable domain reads EAGVAQSPRYKIIEKRQSVAFWCNPISGHATLYWYQQILGQGPKLLIQFQNNGVVDDSQLPKDRFSAERLKGVDSTLKIQPAKLEDSAVYLCASSVRDSGIQYFGPGTRLTVL.

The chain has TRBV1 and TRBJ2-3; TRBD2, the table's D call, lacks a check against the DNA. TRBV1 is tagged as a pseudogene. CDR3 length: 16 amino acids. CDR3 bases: TGCACCAGCAGCCAAGAAAGCATAACCCGCGGAGATACGCAGTATTTT. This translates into CTSSQESITRGDTQYF.

In DNA form, the CDR3 reads TGTGCCAGCACGGGGAGGGGGAGGCAGCCCCAGCATTTT. This encodes CASTGRGRQPQHF. The chain is built from TRBV2 and TRBJ1-5; D may be TRBD1 (6 bases). The V end lost 7 bases, the J end lost 7 bases, and 14 bases lay between the germline ends. The CDR3 loop spans 13 amino acids. Germline lookup yields CDR1 SNHLY and CDR2 FYNNEI.

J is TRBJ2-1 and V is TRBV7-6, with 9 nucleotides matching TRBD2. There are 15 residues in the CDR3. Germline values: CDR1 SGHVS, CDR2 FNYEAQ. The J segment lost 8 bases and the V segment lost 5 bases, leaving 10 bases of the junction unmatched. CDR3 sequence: CASSHWTSDDHEQFF. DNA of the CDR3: TGTGCCAGCAGCCACTGGACTAGCGACGACCATGAGCAGTTCTTC. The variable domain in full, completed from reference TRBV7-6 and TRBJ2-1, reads GAGVSQSPRYKVTKRGQDVALRCDPISGHVSLYWYRQALGQGPEFLTYFNYEAQQDKSGLPNDRFSAERPEGSISTLTIQRTEQRDSAMYRCASSHWTSDDHEQFFGPGTRLTVL.

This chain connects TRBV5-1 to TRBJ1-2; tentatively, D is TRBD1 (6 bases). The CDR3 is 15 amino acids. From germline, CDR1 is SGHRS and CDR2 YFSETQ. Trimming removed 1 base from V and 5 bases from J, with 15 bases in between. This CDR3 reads CASSLSDSRIYGYTF. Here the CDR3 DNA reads TGCGCCAGCAGCTTGTCGGACAGCCGCATTTATGGCTACACCTTC.

The chain's CDR3 is CASSRGQLNTEAFF. The CDR3 nucleotides are TGTGCCAGCAGCCGGGGACAGTTGAACACTGAAGCTTTCTTT. The chain carries TRBV3-1 (or the pseudogene TRBV3-2) and TRBJ1-1; 7 positions match TRBD1. The CDR3 has 14 amino acids. V was pared by 4 bases and J by 0 bases, with 2 bases of the junction left unmatched. Per germline, CDR1 LGHDT and CDR2 YNNKEL (reference sequence).

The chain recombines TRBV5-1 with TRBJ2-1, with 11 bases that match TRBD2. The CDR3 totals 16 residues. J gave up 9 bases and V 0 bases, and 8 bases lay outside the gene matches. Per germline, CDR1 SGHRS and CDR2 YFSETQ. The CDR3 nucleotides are TGCGCCAGCAGCTTGGCGACTAGCGGGACACAGGGTGAGCAGTTCTTC. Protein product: CASSLATSGTQGEQFF.